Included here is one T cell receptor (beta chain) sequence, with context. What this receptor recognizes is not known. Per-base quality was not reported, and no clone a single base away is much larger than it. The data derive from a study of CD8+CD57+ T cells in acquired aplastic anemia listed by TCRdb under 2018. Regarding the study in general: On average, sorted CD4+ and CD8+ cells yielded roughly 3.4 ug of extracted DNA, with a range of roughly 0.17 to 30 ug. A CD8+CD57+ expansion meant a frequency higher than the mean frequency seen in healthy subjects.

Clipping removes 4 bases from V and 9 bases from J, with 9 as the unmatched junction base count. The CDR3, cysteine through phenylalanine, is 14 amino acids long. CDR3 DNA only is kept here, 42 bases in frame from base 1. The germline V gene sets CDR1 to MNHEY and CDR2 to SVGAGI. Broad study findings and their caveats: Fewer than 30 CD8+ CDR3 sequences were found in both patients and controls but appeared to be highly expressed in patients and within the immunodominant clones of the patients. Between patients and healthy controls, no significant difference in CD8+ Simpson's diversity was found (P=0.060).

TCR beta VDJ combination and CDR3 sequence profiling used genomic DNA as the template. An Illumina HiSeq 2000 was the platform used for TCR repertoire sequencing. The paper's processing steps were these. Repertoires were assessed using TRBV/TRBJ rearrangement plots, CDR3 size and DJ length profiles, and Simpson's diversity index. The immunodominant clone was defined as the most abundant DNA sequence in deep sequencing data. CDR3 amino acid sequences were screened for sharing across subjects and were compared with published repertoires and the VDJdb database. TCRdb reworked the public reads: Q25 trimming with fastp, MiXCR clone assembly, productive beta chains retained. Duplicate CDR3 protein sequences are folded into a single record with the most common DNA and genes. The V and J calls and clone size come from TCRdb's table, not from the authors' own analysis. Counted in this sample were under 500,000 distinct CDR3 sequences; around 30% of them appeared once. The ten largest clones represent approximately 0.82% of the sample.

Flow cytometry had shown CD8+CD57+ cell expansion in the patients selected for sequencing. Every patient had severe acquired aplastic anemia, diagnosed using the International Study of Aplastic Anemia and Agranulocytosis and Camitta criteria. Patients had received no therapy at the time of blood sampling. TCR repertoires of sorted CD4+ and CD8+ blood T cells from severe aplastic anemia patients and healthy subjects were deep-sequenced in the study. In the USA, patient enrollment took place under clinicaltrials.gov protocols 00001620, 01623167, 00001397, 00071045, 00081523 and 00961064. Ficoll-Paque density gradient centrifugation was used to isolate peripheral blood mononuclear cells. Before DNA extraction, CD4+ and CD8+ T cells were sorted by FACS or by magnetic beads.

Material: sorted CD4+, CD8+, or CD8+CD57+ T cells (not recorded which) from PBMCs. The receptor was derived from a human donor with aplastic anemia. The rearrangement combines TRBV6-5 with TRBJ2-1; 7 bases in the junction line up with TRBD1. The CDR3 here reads CASSSHQNRGEQFF. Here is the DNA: TGTGCCAGCAGTTCGCATCAGAACAGGGGTGAGCAGTTCTTC.